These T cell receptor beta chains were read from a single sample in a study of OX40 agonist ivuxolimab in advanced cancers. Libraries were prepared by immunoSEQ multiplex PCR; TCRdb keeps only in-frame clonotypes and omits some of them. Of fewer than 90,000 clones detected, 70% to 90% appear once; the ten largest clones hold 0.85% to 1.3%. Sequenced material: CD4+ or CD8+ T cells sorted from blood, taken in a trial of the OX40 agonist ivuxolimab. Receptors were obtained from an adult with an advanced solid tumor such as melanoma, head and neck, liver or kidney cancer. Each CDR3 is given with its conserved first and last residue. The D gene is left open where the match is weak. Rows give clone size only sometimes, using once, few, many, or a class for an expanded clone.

CDR3: CASSTGLVPDTQYF
DNA: TGTGCCAGCAGCACCGGACTAGTCCCAGATACGCAGTATTTT
size: -
V: TRBV9
J: TRBJ2-3
length: 14
D: TRBD2

CDR3: CASSLGRGSSPLHF
DNA: TGTGCCAGCAGCTTGGGAAGGGGCAGTTCACCCCTCCACTTT
size: few
V: TRBV5-6
J: TRBJ1-6
length: 14
D: -

CDR3: CASSFNGGDTGELFF
DNA: TGCGCCAGCAGCTTTAACGGGGGAGACACCGGGGAGCTGTTTTTT
size: -
V: TRBV5-1
J: TRBJ2-2
length: 15
D: -

CDR3: CASRPTWGTYTGELFF
DNA: TGTGCAAGTCGCCCTACGTGGGGGACGTACACCGGGGAGCTGTTTTTT
size: -
V: TRBV12-2
J: TRBJ2-2
length: 16
D: -

CDR3: CASSSPPGSGEETQYF
DNA: TGTGCCAGCAGCTCGCCGCCGGGTAGCGGGGAAGAGACCCAGTACTTC
size: few
V: TRBV7-2
J: TRBJ2-5
length: 16
D: TRBD2

CDR3: CASRLPTGGEAGGYTF
DNA: TGTGCCAGTAGGCTACCGACAGGGGGCGAAGCGGGCGGCTACACCTTC
size: -
V: TRBV19
J: TRBJ1-2
length: 16
D: TRBD1

CDR3: CASARLGVEGDEQYF
DNA: TGTGCCAGTGCCCGACTGGGGGTAGAGGGGGACGAGCAGTACTTC
size: -
V: TRBV2
J: TRBJ2-7
length: 15
D: -

CDR3: CASSPTHGSDTQYF
DNA: TGTGCCAGCTCACCAACACACGGGTCAGATACGCAGTATTTT
size: -
V: TRBV18
J: TRBJ2-3
length: 14
D: -

CDR3: CSVEDRGTVRTGYNYGYTF
DNA: TGCAGCGTTGAAGATAGAGGGACAGTAAGAACCGGCTATAACTATGGCTACACCTTC
size: -
V: TRBV29-1
J: TRBJ1-2
length: 19
D: TRBD1

CDR3: CASTPIGGQETQYF
DNA: TGTGCCAGCACCCCCATCGGGGGGCAAGAGACCCAGTACTTC
size: -
V: TRBV5-6
J: TRBJ2-5
length: 14
D: TRBD2

CDR3: CASSLRQGLDGYTF
DNA: TGTGCCAGCAGCCTACGACAGGGGCTTGATGGCTACACCTTC
size: -
V: TRBV11-1
J: TRBJ1-2
length: 14
D: TRBD1

CDR3: CASSLDIRGGSGANVLTF
DNA: TGCGCCAGCAGCTTGGATATTAGGGGCGGGTCAGGGGCCAACGTCCTGACTTTC
size: -
V: TRBV5-1
J: TRBJ2-6
length: 18
D: -

CDR3: CASIRDRKEAFF
DNA: TGTGCCAGCATCCGGGACAGGAAAGAAGCTTTCTTT
size: -
V: TRBV6-1
J: TRBJ1-1
length: 12
D: TRBD1

CDR3: CASSLSGNTIYF
DNA: TGTGCCAGCAGCCTTTCTGGAAACACCATATATTTT
size: medium-sized
V: TRBV16
J: TRBJ1-3
length: 12
D: -

CDR3: CAWNLENTEAFF
DNA: TGTGCCTGGAACCTGGAGAACACTGAAGCTTTCTTT
size: few
V: TRBV30
J: TRBJ1-1
length: 12
D: -

CDR3: CASSPDTGNYGYTF
DNA: TGTGCCAGCAGCCCCGATACAGGAAACTATGGCTACACCTTC
size: -
V: TRBV7-2
J: TRBJ1-2
length: 14
D: -

CDR3: CASSPGTVYGYTF
DNA: TGTGCCAGCAGCCCGGGGACCGTCTATGGCTACACCTTC
size: -
V: TRBV11-2
J: TRBJ1-2
length: 13
D: -

CDR3: CATGFTFYEQYF
DNA: TGTGCAACAGGGTTCACTTTCTACGAGCAGTACTTC
size: -
V: TRBV18
J: TRBJ2-7
length: 12
D: -

CDR3: CAISDQGARTEAFF
DNA: TGTGCCATCAGTGATCAGGGGGCGCGAACTGAAGCTTTCTTT
size: -
V: TRBV10-3
J: TRBJ1-1
length: 14
D: TRBD1

CDR3: CSGELTGQAGTQYF
DNA: TGCAGCGGGGAGTTAACCGGACAGGCGGGGACCCAGTACTTC
size: -
V: TRBV29-1
J: TRBJ2-5
length: 14
D: TRBD1

CDR3: CASSEFGGGYYEQYF
DNA: TGTGCCAGCAGTGAATTCGGAGGGGGCTACTACGAGCAGTACTTC
size: once
V: TRBV6-1
J: TRBJ2-7
length: 15
D: -

CDR3: CASSLSTGSSYEQYF
DNA: TGTGCCAGCAGTTTATCCACAGGGAGCTCCTACGAGCAGTACTTC
size: -
V: TRBV27
J: TRBJ2-7
length: 15
D: -

CDR3: CASSPLRTRELDTQYF
DNA: TGTGCCAGCAGTCCACTCAGGACTAGGGAGCTGGATACGCAGTATTTT
size: -
V: TRBV27
J: TRBJ2-3
length: 16
D: TRBD2

CDR3: CASSLETVLNSPLHF
DNA: TGCGCCAGCAGCTTGGAGACAGTCCTAAATTCACCCCTCCACTTT
size: -
V: TRBV5-1
J: TRBJ1-6
length: 15
D: -

CDR3: CASSILTAVGQPQHF
DNA: TGTGCCAGCAGCATATTAACCGCAGTGGGCCAGCCCCAGCATTTT
size: -
V: TRBV5-5
J: TRBJ1-5
length: 15
D: -

CDR3: CASSTAGGNDYGYTF
DNA: TGTGCCAGTAGTACCGCAGGGGGAAACGACTATGGCTACACCTTC
size: once
V: TRBV19
J: TRBJ1-2
length: 15
D: TRBD1

CDR3: CASSADRGRAFF
DNA: TGTGCCAGCAGTGCGGACAGGGGACGAGCTTTCTTT
size: -
V: TRBV6-4
J: TRBJ1-1
length: 12
D: TRBD1

CDR3: CASSQDRGPVLGKTVF
DNA: TGTGCCAGCAGCCAAGACAGGGGCCCTGTTCTGGGAAAAACTGTTTTT
size: -
V: TRBV4-2
J: TRBJ1-4
length: 16
D: -

CDR3: CASSLAGRGRYNEQFF
DNA: TGTGCCAGCAGCTTAGCGGGGCGGGGGAGATACAATGAGCAGTTCTTC
size: -
V: TRBV7-2
J: TRBJ2-1
length: 16
D: TRBD2

CDR3: CASTQNAGLAKNIQYF
DNA: TGTGCCAGCACCCAGAACGCAGGGCTAGCCAAAAACATTCAGTACTTC
size: -
V: TRBV2
J: TRBJ2-4
length: 16
D: -

CDR3: CASIYRRGAPEEQYF
DNA: TGCGCCAGCATTTACCGTCGGGGGGCACCTGAGGAGCAGTACTTC
size: -
V: TRBV23-1
J: TRBJ2-7
length: 15
D: -

CDR3: CASNMGTANEKLFF
DNA: TGTGCCAGCAACATGGGGACAGCGAATGAAAAACTGTTTTTT
size: -
V: TRBV7-9
J: TRBJ1-4
length: 14
D: TRBD1

CDR3: CASRSQGAVSDTQYF
DNA: TGTGCCAGCAGAAGTCAGGGGGCAGTGTCAGATACGCAGTATTTT
size: -
V: TRBV6-1
J: TRBJ2-3
length: 15
D: TRBD1

CDR3: CASSPRGGSPEAFF
DNA: TGTGCCAGCAGTCCGCGGGGTGGATCCCCTGAAGCTTTCTTT
size: -
V: TRBV28
J: TRBJ1-1
length: 14
D: -

CDR3: CASSGMWVNGYTF
DNA: TGTGCCAGCAGCGGGATGTGGGTAAATGGCTACACCTTC
size: -
V: TRBV7-2
J: TRBJ1-2
length: 13
D: -